A single sample gave rise to the 20 T cell receptor beta chains below, sequenced in a study of T-cell reconstitution after alpha-beta-depleted transplantation in children. Preparing the TCRbeta library involved the use of unique molecular identifiers. TCRdb re-called the PCR reads with MiXCR, one entry per CDR3 protein. The top ten clones hold roughly 2% of a sample with fewer than 550,000 distinct CDR3 sequences, about 10% of them seen once. Material: PBMCs, obtained before TCRalphabeta/CD19-depleted stem cell transplant. The receptors stem from a child aged 2 to 10 with inherited bone marrow failure, due to receive a stem cell transplant.

This clonotype was seen a few times. For the CDR3, the DNA is TGTGCCAGCAGCTTAGAGACAGGGGTCTACGAGCAGTACTTC. It encodes CASSLETGVYEQYF. The chain employs TRBV7-9 and TRBJ2-7, with TRBD1 matching 8 bases. J lost 3 bases, V lost 1 base, and 2 bases had no gene match. Germline V gene sequence: CDR1 SEHNR, CDR2 FQNEAQ (reference sequence). The CDR3 contains 14 residues.

V gene TRBV7-9 combines with J gene TRBJ2-3; a weak D match, TRBD2 (7 bases). V was clipped by 2 bases and J by 7 bases, with 16 bases between them. This CDR3 has 15 residues. Germline V gene sequence: CDR1 SEHNR, CDR2 FQNEAQ (reference sequence). CDR3 amino acids: CASSLSSGTSHTQYF. The CDR3 nucleotides read TGTGCCAGCAGCTTAAGCAGCGGGACATCCCATACGCAGTATTTT.

This clonotype was counted between two and nine times. The chain has TRBV29-1 and TRBJ2-7; 13 bases fit TRBD2. J gave up 2 bases and V 3 bases, and 4 bases lay outside the gene matches. From germline, CDR1 is SQVTM and CDR2 ANQGSEA. The CDR3 extends over 15 amino acids. The CDR3, as DNA: TGCAGCGTTGAGGGGACTAGCGGGACACCCTACGAGCAGTACTTC. Amino acid sequence: CSVEGTSGTPYEQYF.

A few counts support this clonotype. The chain carries TRBV29-1 and TRBJ2-7; 11 positions agree with TRBD2. Trimming removed 1 base from V and 2 bases from J; junction bases left unmatched: 4. In germline, CDR1 is SQVTM, CDR2 ANQGSEA. The CDR3 is made up of 15 amino acids. The CDR3 spells CSVEVGTSGTYEQYF. In nucleotides, the CDR3 is TGCAGCGTTGAAGTCGGGACTAGCGGTACCTACGAGCAGTACTTC.

This clonotype appeared many times. The chain joins TRBV6-1 to TRBJ2-2; 8 bases are shared with TRBD1. J gave up 4 bases and V 7 bases, and 14 bases lay outside the gene matches. Germline CDR1 is MNHNS and CDR2 is SASEGT. This CDR3 comprises 17 residues. The CDR3 DNA is TGTGCCAGCAATAGGAGAGCAGGGGGCGTTGGCACCGGGGAGCTGTTTTTT. It specifies CASNRRAGGVGTGELFF.

This clonotype was counted at least ten times. The chain recombines TRBV7-9 with TRBJ1-4, with 10 bases matching TRBD1. Germline CDR1 is SEHNR and CDR2 is FQNEAQ (reference sequence). This CDR3 is built from 17 residues. The junction had 8 bases not matched to a gene; V was cut back by 4 bases and J by 3 bases. The CDR3 region is CASSSKTGGASNEKLFF. The CDR3 bases are TGTGCCAGCAGCTCGAAGACAGGGGGCGCGTCTAATGAAAAACTGTTTTTT.

The sample holds many counts of this clonotype. The gene calls are TRBV20-1 and TRBJ2-3; the D is unclear. Between the trimmed V and J ends, which lost 2 bases and 4 bases, there was a span of 10 bases. CDR3 size: 13 residues. CDR1 and CDR2 (germline): DFQATT, SNEGSKA (reference sequence). The CDR3 sequence is CSARLRHSDTQYF. The CDR3 nucleotides are TGCAGTGCTAGACTTCGACATTCAGATACGCAGTATTTT.

This clonotype was seen repeatedly, ten times or more. The chain uses TRBV4-2 and TRBJ2-7, with TRBD1 matching over 8 bases. The CDR3 extends over 15 amino acids. V was pared by 4 bases and J by 4 bases, with 9 bases of the junction left unmatched. CDR1 and CDR2 (germline): LGHNA, YNFKEQ. The CDR3, as DNA: TGTGCCAGCAGCCTCCTCGGACAGGGCGGGTACGAGCAGTACTTC. It yields the protein CASSLLGQGGYEQYF.

This clonotype has at least ten counts. The chain employs TRBV28 and TRBJ2-5, with D possibly matching TRBD2 (5 bases). Per germline, CDR1 MDHEN and CDR2 SYDVKM. V was shortened by 5 bases and J by 1 base, with 14 bases between the two germline ends. This CDR3 is built from 15 residues. The CDR3 loop reads CASSPRGVPQETQYF. The CDR3 DNA reads TGTGCCAGCAGTCCCCGGGGTGTGCCCCAAGAGACCCAGTACTTC.

This clonotype was counted at least ten times. CDR3 DNA: TGTGCCAGCACTGCGGGAGCTACCTACAATGAGCAGTTCTTC. The encoded protein is CASTAGATYNEQFF. The chain carries TRBV27 and TRBJ2-1, with TRBD2 matching 7 bases. V was pared by 7 bases and J by 2 bases, with 5 bases of the junction left unmatched. This CDR3 contains 14 residues. CDR1 MNHEY and CDR2 SMNVEV come from the germline V gene (reference sequence).

This clonotype occurred a few times. J is TRBJ2-4 and V is TRBV24-1; D might be TRBD1 (6 bases). Per the germline V gene, CDR1 is KGHDR and CDR2 is SFDVKD. Trimming shortened V by 1 base and J by 2 bases, and 14 bases separated the two germline ends. This CDR3 has 17 amino acids. CDR3 residues: CATSDFFRGQPKNIQYF. DNA of the CDR3: TGTGCCACCAGTGATTTCTTTCGGGGACAACCCAAAAACATTCAGTACTTC.

This clonotype showed up many times. V and J are TRBV28 and TRBJ1-2; 9 nucleotides align to TRBD1. V lost 5 bases and J lost 6; bases outside the gene matches: 4. Germline V gene data show CDR1 as MDHEN and CDR2 as SYDVKM. This CDR3 region has 13 residues. The CDR3 loop reads CASSTGQGDGYTF. The DNA of the CDR3 is TGTGCCAGCAGTACGGGACAGGGTGATGGCTACACCTTC.

This clonotype has a count of ten or more. The chain has TRBV5-1 and TRBJ2-3; D might be TRBD2 (5 bases). Trimming removed 7 bases from V and 8 bases from J, with 17 bases in between. From germline, CDR1 is SGHRS and CDR2 YFSETQ. The CDR3 has 13 residues. The CDR3 reads CASGHGDKRTQYF. CDR3 nucleotides: TGCGCCAGCGGCCACGGGGATAAGCGTACGCAGTATTTT. Variable domain in full (rest from reference TRBV5-1 and TRBJ2-3): KAGVTQTPRYLIKTRGQQVTLSCSPISGHRSVSWYQQTPGQGLQFLFEYFSETQRNKGNFPGRFSGRQFSNSRSEMNVSTLELGDSALYLCASGHGDKRTQYFGPGTRLTVL.

This clonotype was found a few times. This sequence joins TRBV20-1 and TRBJ2-1, with 13 bases that match TRBD2. Trimming took 5 bases from V and 7 from J; bases not matched to a gene: 5. Looked up from germline, CDR1 is DFQATT and CDR2 is SNEGSKA (reference sequence). This CDR3 spans 14 amino acids. The CDR3 here is CSAGSTSGGNEQFF. The CDR3 DNA is TGCAGTGCTGGGTCGACTAGCGGGGGGAATGAGCAGTTCTTC.

This clonotype was seen many times. CDR3 nucleotide sequence: TGCGCCAGCAGCCGCGCAAGGACAGGGAGGAGCTACGAGCAGTACTTC. This encodes CASSRARTGRSYEQYF. The chain uses TRBV4-3 and TRBJ2-7; 8 bases are shared with TRBD1. Germline assignment: CDR1 LGHNA and CDR2 YSLEER. The CDR3 is 16 residues long. The trim removed 4 bases at V and 3 bases at J, leaving 11 bases unmatched.

The V call is TRBV29-1, the J call TRBJ2-1; no clear D. CDR3 size: 11 residues. Germline loops: CDR1 SQVTM, CDR2 ANQGSEA. Trimming removed 5 bases at V and 5 bases at J, with 7 bases between. The CDR3 DNA reads as TGCAGCGTTTACGTCCACAATGAGCAGTTCTTC. Amino acids: CSVYVHNEQFF.

The sample holds many counts of this clonotype. This rearrangement joins TRBV27 to TRBJ2-1; no firm D call. The V gene's germline CDR1 is MNHEY and CDR2 SMNVEV (reference sequence). The CDR3 loop spans 15 amino acids. V was pared by 3 bases and J by 5 bases, with 14 bases between. CDR3 sequence reads: CASSFVSRLDNEQFF. Written as DNA, the CDR3 is TGTGCCAGCAGTTTCGTTTCGAGACTGGACAATGAGCAGTTCTTC.

This clonotype was seen many times. The chain links TRBV20-1 to TRBJ2-3; 7 nucleotides align to TRBD1. Germline V lookup: CDR1 DFQATT, CDR2 SNEGSKA (reference sequence). This CDR3 is built from 14 residues. Trimming took 1 base from V and 0 from J; bases not matched to a gene: 1. The CDR3 sequence: CSARGQGSTDTQYF. The DNA of the CDR3 is TGCAGTGCTAGAGGACAGGGAAGCACAGATACGCAGTATTTT.

This clonotype was observed at least ten times. This chain joins TRBV24-1 and TRBJ1-2, with 7 nucleotides matching TRBD1. This CDR3 has 16 amino acids. The ends lost 4 bases at V and 5 bases at J; junction bases unmatched: 12. Germline lookup yields CDR1 KGHDR and CDR2 SFDVKD. CDR3 in amino acids: CATSDQTSTGRYGYTF. CDR3 coding DNA: TGTGCCACCAGTGACCAAACCTCGACAGGGAGGTATGGCTACACCTTC.

In its sample, this clonotype was seen many times. The V call is TRBV29-1, the J call TRBJ1-4; 8 bases map to TRBD1. CDR1 is SQVTM, CDR2 ANQGSEA, per germline. This CDR3 region has 14 residues. The junction had 9 bases not matched to a gene; V was cut back by 4 bases and J by 8 bases. CDR3 nucleotides: TGCAGCGTTGGAGACAGGGGCCGAGGAGAAAAACTGTTTTTT. The encoded protein is CSVGDRGRGEKLFF. The variable domain in full, with the rest retrieved from reference TRBV29-1 and TRBJ1-4, is SAVISQKPSRDICQRGTSLTIQCQVDSQVTMMFWYRQQPGQSLTLIATANQGSEATYESGFVIDKFPISRPNLTFSTLTVSNMSPEDSSIYLCSVGDRGRGEKLFFGSGTQLSVL.